This TCR beta chain was sequenced in a study of T-cell memory formation after mild COVID-19. Overall study: Largely donor-specific TCR clusters were found.

Remarks on this clonotype: Its target is unknown.

Germline CDR1 reads ENHRY; CDR2 reads SYGVKD. The CDR3 has 16 amino acids. Trimming took 4 bases from V and 4 from J; bases not matched to a gene: 8. One entry per CDR3 protein, called by TCRdb with MiXCR from the 5' RACE reads. The sample lists about 410,000 distinct CDR3 sequences; about 22% were seen once. The study's findings and limits: Nothing confirmed that second-wave clones peaking on day 37 were specific for SARS-CoV-2. Contracting CD4+ clones sat mainly in CM and EM; CD8+ in EMRA. CD4+ bias marked clones expanding day 15 to 37, unlike balanced contracting clones.

The chain links TRBV10-3 to TRBJ2-1; 9 bases agree with TRBD2. The TCR sequence derives from an adult woman who had mild COVID-19 (a few samples of this study predate the infection). Cell type and time point are not known. The specimen sequenced was PBMCs or a T cell subset sorted from them (not recorded which). In DNA, the CDR3 is TGTGCCATCAGTGTAGCGGGAGCCCACGAGTACAATGAGCAGTTCTTC. It translates to CAISVAGAHEYNEQFF.